This T cell receptor (beta chain) was observed in a study of T and B cells in COVID-19 patients. Study details: Most recovered patients had mild to moderate COVID-19 treated as outpatients. Overall study findings and caveats: Blood from mildly ill patients while symptomatic, and early samples from severe cases, were scarce. Patients with COVID-19 reportedly showed strongly skewed T cell receptor beta variable and joining gene usage.

BIOMED2 TRB-A/B primer pools were used in multiplex TRB PCR. TCRdb independently ran MiXCR on the multiplex PCR reads; one entry per CDR3 protein. The table shows a few thousand distinct CDR3 sequences, with under 30% occurring only once. TRB was amplified from about 240-490 ng of blood genomic DNA. By frequency in the sample, this clonotype is medium-sized. What it recognizes is unknown. The TCR originated in a human donor with active COVID-19. Sequenced material: blood.

The CDR3 DNA is TGTGCCTGGAGTGCGCTGAACTCCTATAATTCACCCCTCCACTTT. Translated, it gives CAWSALNSYNSPLHF. The rearrangement links TRBV30 to TRBJ1-6; no clear D gene. Germline V gene sequence: CDR1 GTSNPN, CDR2 SVGIG (reference sequence). The CDR3 runs to 15 residues. The ends were cut back, 1 base at V and 0 bases at J, with 7 bases in the middle.